Listed below are T cell receptor beta chains from one sample, sequenced in a study of spatial heterogeneity in lung cancer. TCRdb reprocessed the 5' RACE reads via MiXCR and lists one record per CDR3 protein. The table lists 20,000 to 30,000 distinct CDR3 sequences, 8.8% of them singletons. The sample here was lung tumor tissue, taken at surgery. These receptors were taken from a male donor with early-stage non-small cell lung cancer. Both conserved end residues are part of each CDR3. Clone size is stated in some rows and not others, as once, few, many or a class when expanded.

CDR3aa	v_gene	abundance	j_gene
CSLERGAKNIQYF	TRBV20-1	many	TRBJ2-4
CASSLAGPGHLFF	TRBV27	many	TRBJ2-1
CASSLKAGSRITGELFF	TRBV5-1	many	TRBJ2-2
CASSPGRGFTDTQYF	TRBV6-5	many	TRBJ2-3
CASSLELRAYGYTF	TRBV7-8	many	TRBJ1-2
CASSRAGQGAHEQFF	TRBV7-9	many	TRBJ2-1
CSVALADRISYNEQFF	TRBV29-1	-	TRBJ2-1
CASRGTTGELFF	TRBV10-2	many	TRBJ2-2
CAISVRAGGEAFF	TRBV10-3	-	TRBJ1-1
CASSRDRRVDTQYF	TRBV7-8	many	TRBJ2-3
CSAREGRPTDTQYF	TRBV20-1	few	TRBJ2-3
CASSFDRGTYEQYF	TRBV7-2	many	TRBJ2-7
CASSLVGYEQYF	TRBV5-5	few	TRBJ2-7
CASSLASGLAGEQYF	TRBV7-8	-	TRBJ2-7
CASSKRLAGAYRDTQYF	TRBV6-5	medium-sized	TRBJ2-3
CASSLAGQGPYEQYF	TRBV5-1	many	TRBJ2-7
CASSEGNRELFF	TRBV12-3/TRBV12-4	many	TRBJ2-2
CASSLVQAVDTQYF	TRBV7-6	many	TRBJ2-3
CASSQSGQGGYEQYF	TRBV4-1	-	TRBJ2-7
CASSQARGLNTEAFF	TRBV3-1	-	TRBJ1-1
CASSLDGIGTQYF	TRBV11-3	-	TRBJ2-5
CSVLLGTYNEQFF	TRBV29-1	medium-sized	TRBJ2-1
CASSLPGQGWDTQYF	TRBV5-4	many	TRBJ2-3
CASTPPFPGELFF	TRBV28	many	TRBJ2-2
CASSYSGGYHNEQFF	TRBV6-5	-	TRBJ2-1
CASSLQGVSTDTQYF	TRBV7-3	many	TRBJ2-3
CASSSGGRTGELFF	TRBV6-5	few	TRBJ2-2
CASSPLDDEGATNEKLFF	TRBV27	-	TRBJ1-4
CASSQGRVGSPLHF	TRBV28	many	TRBJ1-6
CASSGLLGQGEETQYF	TRBV28	many	TRBJ2-5
CAISRTGGTNTEAFF	TRBV10-3	medium-sized	TRBJ1-1
CASSSTTGTTTDTQYF	TRBV11-1	many	TRBJ2-3
CSARDRVAVYEQYF	TRBV20-1	many	TRBJ2-7
CASSLLAGPGELFF	TRBV27	many	TRBJ2-2
CASSSRQGYNEQFF	TRBV7-2	few	TRBJ2-1
CSARAPPGQAQRGTYEQYF	TRBV20-1	-	TRBJ2-7
CASRGAARAIYEQYF	TRBV6-2/TRBV6-3	many	TRBJ2-7
CASSPGQNTQYF	TRBV14	-	TRBJ2-3
CASSFLGLAGQETQYF	TRBV28	-	TRBJ2-5
CASSQRASYEQYF	TRBV3-1	many	TRBJ2-7
CASLAGLAGAQETQYF	TRBV7-8	-	TRBJ2-5
CSAPGRGQADTQYF	TRBV20-1	many	TRBJ2-3
CASSLAGARDTQYF	TRBV28	many	TRBJ2-3
CASSLQGGATGELFF	TRBV7-8	many	TRBJ2-2
CASSPRQDYEQYF	TRBV18	many	TRBJ2-7
CSVYHSDQRGYTF	TRBV29-1	many	TRBJ1-2
CASSIDRVTDTQYF	TRBV5-1	many	TRBJ2-3
CASSQGDGASAPLHF	TRBV4-1	few	TRBJ1-6